Shown below are 19 T cell receptor beta chains from a single sample sequenced in a study of human T cells and chemical hapten exposure. Regarding time point: patch test 3, about 24 weeks after DPC sensitization. Described treatment: therapeutic diphenylcyclopropenone sensitization with weekly scalp DPC. TCRdb itself ran the RACE reads through MiXCR, one entry per CDR3 protein. This sample has about 48,000 distinct CDR3 sequences, with more than 9.5% found just once. This sample comprised whole blood, obtained in connection with sensitization to the hapten diphenylcyclopropenone (DPC). These TCRs come from a woman aged 40 to 50 with alopecia areata. Some clones in this sample may be carry-over from other donors' samples.

The table lists this clonotype with many counts. The chain is built from TRBV10-3 and TRBJ2-2; maybe TRBD2 (6 bases). CDR3 size: 12 residues. Germline values: CDR1 ENHRY, CDR2 SYGVKD. The V end was cut by 10 bases, the J end by 1 base, with 7 bases between. The CDR3 DNA follows: TGTGCCACGCGGGGGAACACCGGGGAGCTGTTTTTT. This codes for CATRGNTGELFF.

This clonotype was detected a few times. The chain recombines TRBV20-1 with TRBJ2-1; 7 bases align to TRBD2. The junction had 10 bases not matched to a gene; V was cut back by 1 base and J by 10 bases. In germline, CDR1 is DFQATT, CDR2 SNEGSKA (reference sequence). CDR3 size: 14 residues. The CDR3 spells CSARVAGVAAEQFF. The CDR3, as DNA: TGCAGTGCTAGAGTTGCGGGGGTCGCGGCGGAGCAGTTCTTC.

The table lists this clonotype with a few counts. V gene TRBV19 combines with J gene TRBJ2-7; 7 bases are shared with TRBD2. Germline CDR1 is LNHDA and CDR2 is SQIVND (reference sequence). The CDR3 is 15 amino acids. The V segment lost 1 base and the J segment 0 bases; nucleotides outside the gene matches: 3. The CDR3 DNA sequence: TGTGCCAGTAGTATAGCCGGCGGGGGCTCCTACGAGCAGTACTTC. Translation gives CASSIAGGGSYEQYF.

The chain carries TRBV10-3 and TRBJ2-5; no definite D call. Germline V gives CDR1 ENHRY, CDR2 SYGVKD. CDR3 length: 13 amino acids. Deletions cut 0 bases from V and 4 bases from J, with 6 bases between. CDR3 amino acids: CAISESAGETQYF. As DNA, the CDR3 is TGTGCCATCAGTGAGTCGGCCGGAGAGACCCAGTACTTC.

In its sample, this clonotype was seen many times. V usage is TRBV28 and J usage is TRBJ1-1, with 7 bases fitting TRBD1. This CDR3 spans 16 amino acids. With V trimmed by 5 bases and J by 0 bases, 9 bases remained unmatched. The germline V gene encodes CDR1 MDHEN and CDR2 SYDVKM. The CDR3 sequence: CASSPYRGEVNTEAFF. CDR3 bases: TGTGCCAGCAGTCCGTACAGGGGAGAGGTGAACACTGAAGCTTTCTTT.

Note on this clonotype: A much larger clone lies one base from this, so it may be a read error. This chain uses TRBV7-9 with TRBJ1-5; D may be TRBD1 (6 bases). Germline loops: CDR1 SEHNR, CDR2 FQNEAQ (reference sequence). There are 17 residues in the CDR3. In DNA, the CDR3 is TGTGCCGGCAGCTTAGCGGGCCGGGAGGGGGTGAATCAGCCCCAGCATTTT. Translation: CAGSLAGREGVNQPQHF.

Ten or more counts support this clonotype. This chain connects TRBV29-1 to TRBJ1-2; D not resolved. V dropped 7 bases and J dropped 5 bases, with 14 bases sitting between them. The germline CDR1 and CDR2 sequences are SQVTM and ANQGSEA. The CDR3 contains 12 residues. CDR3 sequence reads: CSAESLGYGYTF. CDR3 DNA: TGCAGCGCGGAATCATTAGGGTATGGCTACACCTTC.

The CDR3 DNA reads TGTGCCAGCAGTTACGGGGGCAACGGGGGTCAGGAGACCCAGTACTTC. This sequence encodes CASSYGGNGGQETQYF. This rearrangement joins TRBV6-5 to TRBJ2-5, with D possibly being TRBD1 or TRBD2 (6 bases each). The ends were cut back, 2 bases at V and 5 bases at J, with 18 bases in the middle. Germline values: CDR1 MNHEY, CDR2 SVGAGI. The CDR3 contains 16 residues.

This clonotype was seen a few times. V gene TRBV11-2 combines with J gene TRBJ2-1; 14 bases fit TRBD2. Looked up from germline, CDR1 is SGHAT and CDR2 is FQNNGV. This CDR3 is built from 18 residues. J gave up 10 bases and V 5 bases, and 16 bases lay outside the gene matches. DNA for the CDR3: TGTGCCAGCAGCCCCCTCCCCCCGACTAGCGGGGGGGAGAGAGAGCAGTTCTTC. Translating gives CASSPLPPTSGGEREQFF.

This clonotype has ten or more counts. V usage is TRBV7-9 and J usage is TRBJ1-2; D might be TRBD1 (6 bases). The ends were cut back, 4 bases at V and 1 base at J, with 13 bases in the middle. Germline CDR1 is SEHNR and CDR2 is FQNEAQ (reference sequence). This CDR3 comprises 15 residues. CDR3 amino acids: CASSSRQAINYGYTF. The CDR3 DNA is TGTGCCAGCAGCTCCCGACAGGCGATTAACTATGGCTACACCTTC.

This clonotype occurred a few times. The rearrangement links TRBV7-9 to TRBJ2-2, with D uncertain. CDR1 SEHNR and CDR2 FQNEAQ come from the germline V gene (reference sequence). V lost 5 bases, J lost 7 bases, and 14 bases lay in between. The CDR3 length is 14 residues. CDR3 residues: CASSPMAGSGELFF. The CDR3 DNA reads as TGTGCCAGCAGCCCCATGGCAGGTAGCGGGGAGCTGTTTTTT.

This clonotype was counted a few times. Sequence at one end of the junction differs from germline and may be a read error. The rearrangement uses TRBV12-3 or TRBV12-4 and TRBJ2-4, with TRBD1 matching 7 bases. CDR3 length equals 17 residues. CDR3: CASSLGDRFLAKNIQYF. The CDR3 coding sequence is TGTGCCAGCAGCTTAGGGGACAGATTTCTAGCCAAAAACATTCAGTACTTC.

This clonotype has a handful of counts. V gene TRBV11-2 combines with J gene TRBJ1-2, with unresolved D. The CDR3 is 15 residues long. Germline assignment: CDR1 SGHAT and CDR2 FQNNGV. Deletions cut 3 bases from V and 0 bases from J, with 11 bases between. The CDR3 sequence: CASSFSSLTNYGYTF. CDR3 sequence (DNA): TGTGCCAGCAGCTTTTCGAGTCTAACTAACTATGGCTACACCTTC.

V gene TRBV28 combines with J gene TRBJ1-6; D unresolved. Per germline, CDR1 MDHEN and CDR2 SYDVKM. There are 17 residues in the CDR3. Trimming shortened V by 2 bases and J by 3 bases, and 14 bases separated the two germline ends. CDR3 in amino acids: CASSLLDGRNYNSPLHF. In nucleotides, the CDR3 is TGTGCCAGCAGTTTACTCGACGGGCGAAACTATAATTCACCCCTCCACTTT.

This clonotype was detected ten times or more. The chain recombines TRBV6-2 or TRBV6-3 with TRBJ1-1; D is unresolved. V was shortened by 3 bases and J by 2 bases, with 10 bases between the two germline ends. CDR1 and CDR2 (germline): MNHEY, SVGEGT. The CDR3 is 14 residues long. The CDR3 region is CASSYNPENTEAFF. The DNA of the CDR3 is TGTGCCAGCAGTTATAATCCGGAAAACACTGAAGCTTTCTTT.

Only a few counts were recorded for this clonotype. The genes are TRBV7-3 and TRBJ2-3, with 11 nucleotides matching TRBD2. This CDR3 is 15 amino acids long. With V trimmed by 6 bases and J by 4 bases, 6 bases remained unmatched. Germline CDR1 and CDR2: SGHTA and FQGTGA. The CDR3 here is CASSLAGGPPDTQYF. For the CDR3, the DNA is TGTGCCAGCAGTTTAGCGGGGGGGCCCCCAGATACGCAGTATTTT.

The rearrangement uses TRBV20-1 and TRBJ2-3; D is undetermined. Germline CDR1 reads DFQATT; CDR2 reads SNEGSKA (reference sequence). The germline V and J ends were trimmed by 6 bases and 0 bases, with 13 bases remaining between them. The CDR3 loop spans 14 amino acids. The DNA for the CDR3 is TGCAGTGCCTCCCCGGCGCGTAGCACAGATACGCAGTATTTT. Translation: CSASPARSTDTQYF.

This clonotype showed up just a few times. The chain combines TRBV7-2 with TRBJ2-3, with D perhaps matching TRBD2 (7 bases). Germline V lookup: CDR1 SGHTA, CDR2 FQGNSA. The ends were cut back, 1 base at V and 1 base at J, with 12 bases in the middle. There are 16 residues in the CDR3. This CDR3 reads CASSLGRGGGTDTQYF. The CDR3 DNA reads TGTGCCAGCAGCTTAGGAAGGGGGGGCGGCACAGATACGCAGTATTTT.

Notes on this clonotype: This may stem from a read error, because a much larger clone lies one nucleotide away. The chain recombines TRBV6-2 or TRBV6-3 with TRBJ2-7; D possibly corresponds to TRBD2 (5 bases). CDR3 length equals 15 residues. The germline gives CDR1 MNHEY, CDR2 SVGEGT. The V end was cut by 2 bases, the J end by 2 bases, with 13 bases between. CDR3 sequence reads: CASSYVPAEPYEQYF. The CDR3 region has the DNA TGTGCCAGCAGTTACGTCCCAGCGGAGCCCTACGAGCAGTACTTC.